This T cell receptor (beta chain) was documented in a study of blood T cell repertoires in COVID-19. The CDR3 has 16 amino acids. The J segment lost 0 bases and the V segment lost 5 bases, leaving 9 bases of the junction unmatched. The germline V gene has CDR1 SGDLS and CDR2 YYNGEE. In the original analysis: Reference gene primer amplification gave estimated nucleated cell counts. The assay was immunoSEQ multiplex PCR, and TCRdb's table has in-frame clones only and misses some. Clone size and V and J calls were adopted from that table, with D and trimming inferred from the DNA. The sample includes approximately 240,000 clones, 80% to 90% of them seen just once.

The TCR sequence derives from a woman aged 55-69 years who had recovered from COVID-19. The sample was peripheral blood. The chain couples TRBV9 to TRBJ2-3; 7 nucleotides line up with TRBD1. Here the CDR3 reads CASRRTGHGSTDTQYF. The CDR3 DNA reads as TGTGCCAGCAGAAGGACAGGCCACGGGAGCACAGATACGCAGTATTTT.